This TCR beta chain was sequenced in a study of T cell repertoires in cytomegalovirus infection. Overall study context: Matching HLA type, along with CMV infection, was indicated by public TCR beta signatures.

The CDR3 sequence is 11 residues long. Germline CDR1 reads LNHDA; CDR2 reads SQIVND (reference sequence). V gave up 6 bases and J gave up 11 bases, with 13 bases separating them. TCRdb called the reads again in MiXCR, with one record for every CDR3 protein. The table lists hundreds of thousands of distinct CDR3 sequences, 30% to 40% of them singletons. Study outcomes and limitations: Individuals carrying CMV plus the relevant HLA were identified by cumulative frequency of public TCR beta families.

Comments on this clonotype: Its antigen is still unknown.

The chain has TRBV19 and TRBJ1-1; D is unresolved. The starting material was cultured CD8+ T cells from PBMCs, obtained from culture after CMV antigen stimulation. The sequence was obtained from a human donor in good health (CMV status not recorded). Some clones in this sample may be carry-over from other donors' samples. The CDR3 nucleotides are TGTGCCAGTAGCGAGGGTATCGGCGCTTTCTTT. Translation gives CASSEGIGAFF. The entire variable domain, with the rest obtained from reference TRBV19 and TRBJ1-1, is as follows: DGGITQSPKYLFRKEGQNVTLSCEQNLNHDAMYWYRQDPGQGLRLIYYSQIVNDFQKGDIAEGYSVSREKKESFPLTVTSAQKNPTAFYLCASSEGIGAFFGQGTRLTVV.